This T cell receptor beta chain was found in a study of blood T cell repertoires in COVID-19. Germline assignment: CDR1 MGHRA and CDR2 YSYEKL. Trimming stripped 4 bases from V and 1 base from J, with 7 bases between. The CDR3 is 14 amino acids. This table comes from immunoSEQ multiplex PCR, and its TCRdb copy is limited to in-frame clones, with some not included. Of 250,000 to 300,000 clones listed, approximately 91% were seen once; the top ten hold over 2%. The receptor was derived from a woman aged 40 to 49 with acute COVID-19. The chain links TRBV4-1 to TRBJ2-2; D may be TRBD2 (6 bases). Sequencing input: PBMCs or T cells enriched from blood (not recorded which). The CDR3 protein is CASSPGGNTGELFF. The CDR3 DNA is TGCGCCAGCAGCCCCGGGGGGAACACCGGGGAGCTGTTTTTT.